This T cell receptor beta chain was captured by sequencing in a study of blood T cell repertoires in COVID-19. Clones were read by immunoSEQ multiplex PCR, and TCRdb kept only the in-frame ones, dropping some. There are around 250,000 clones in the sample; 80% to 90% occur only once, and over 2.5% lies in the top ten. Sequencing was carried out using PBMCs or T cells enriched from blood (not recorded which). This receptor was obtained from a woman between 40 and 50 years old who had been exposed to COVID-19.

The CDR3 loop reads CASSLDYSNYGYTF. Here the CDR3 DNA reads TGTGCCAGCAGCTTAGATTACAGCAACTATGGCTACACCTTC. This chain links TRBV7-9 with TRBJ1-2; D is undetermined. This CDR3 is 14 amino acids long. CDR1 SEHNR and CDR2 FQNEAQ come from the germline V gene (reference sequence). Trimming left V 1 base short and J 2 bases short, with 8 bases between. The variable domain in full, completed from reference TRBV7-9 and TRBJ1-2, reads DTGVSQNPRHKITKRGQNVTFRCDPISEHNRLYWYRQTLGQGPEFLTYFQNEAQLEKSRLLSDRFSAERPKGSFSTLEIQRTEQGDSAMYLCASSLDYSNYGYTFGSGTRLTVV.